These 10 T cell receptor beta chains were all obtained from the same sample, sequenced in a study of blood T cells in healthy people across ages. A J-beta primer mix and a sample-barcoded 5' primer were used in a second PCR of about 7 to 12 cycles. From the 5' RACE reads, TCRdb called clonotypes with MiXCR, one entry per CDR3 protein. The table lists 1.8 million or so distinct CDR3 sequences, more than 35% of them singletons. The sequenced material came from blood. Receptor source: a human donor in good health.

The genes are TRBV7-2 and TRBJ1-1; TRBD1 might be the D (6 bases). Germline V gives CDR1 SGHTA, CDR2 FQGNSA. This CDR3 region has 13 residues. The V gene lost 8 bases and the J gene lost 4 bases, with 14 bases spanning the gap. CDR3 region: CASLNRRGTEAFF. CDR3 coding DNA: TGTGCCAGCTTGAACCGCAGGGGCACTGAAGCTTTCTTT.

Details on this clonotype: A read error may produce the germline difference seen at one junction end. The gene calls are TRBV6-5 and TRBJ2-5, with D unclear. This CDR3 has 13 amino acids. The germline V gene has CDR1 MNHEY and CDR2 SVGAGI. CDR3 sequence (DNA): TGTGTCAGCAGCTTCCTGATAGAAGAGACCCAGTACTTC. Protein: CVSSFLIEETQYF.

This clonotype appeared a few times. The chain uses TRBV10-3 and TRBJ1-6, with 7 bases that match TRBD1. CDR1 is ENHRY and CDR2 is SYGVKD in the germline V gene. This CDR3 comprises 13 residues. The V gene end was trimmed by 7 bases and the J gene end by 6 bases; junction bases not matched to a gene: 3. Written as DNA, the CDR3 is TGTGCCATCACGGGACAGATTAATTCACCCCTCCACTTT. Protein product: CAITGQINSPLHF.

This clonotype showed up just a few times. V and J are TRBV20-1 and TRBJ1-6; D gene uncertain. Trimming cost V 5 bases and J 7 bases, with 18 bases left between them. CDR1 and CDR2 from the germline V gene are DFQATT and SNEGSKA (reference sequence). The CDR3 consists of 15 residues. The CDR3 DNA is TGCAGTGCTCGCCACGAGGCCAGGAACAATTCACCCCTCCACTTT. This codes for CSARHEARNNSPLHF.

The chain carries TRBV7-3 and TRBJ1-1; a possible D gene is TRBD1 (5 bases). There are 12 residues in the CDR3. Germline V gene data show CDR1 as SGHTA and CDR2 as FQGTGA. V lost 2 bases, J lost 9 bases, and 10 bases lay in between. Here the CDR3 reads CASSLRGEKAFF. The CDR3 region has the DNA TGTGCCAGCAGCTTACGGGGGGAAAAAGCTTTCTTT.

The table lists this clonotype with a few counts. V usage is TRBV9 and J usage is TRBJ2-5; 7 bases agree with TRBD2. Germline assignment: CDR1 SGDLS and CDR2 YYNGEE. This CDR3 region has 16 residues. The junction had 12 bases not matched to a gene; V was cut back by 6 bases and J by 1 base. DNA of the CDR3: TGTGCCAGCAATTTCGCGGGGGAAGCGTCCCAAGAGACCCAGTACTTC. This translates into CASNFAGEASQETQYF. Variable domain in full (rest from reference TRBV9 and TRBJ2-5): DSGVTQTPKHLITATGQRVTLRCSPRSGDLSVYWYQQSLDQGLQFLIQYYNGEERAKGNILERFSAQQFPDLHSELNLSSLELGDSALYFCASNFAGEASQETQYFGPGTRLLVL.

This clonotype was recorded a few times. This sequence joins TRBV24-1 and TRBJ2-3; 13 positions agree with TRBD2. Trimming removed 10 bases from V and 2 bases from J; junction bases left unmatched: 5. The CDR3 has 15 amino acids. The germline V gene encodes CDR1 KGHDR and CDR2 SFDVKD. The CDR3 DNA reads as TGTGCCACAGGACTAGCGGGGGTCATCACAGATACGCAGTATTTT. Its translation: CATGLAGVITDTQYF.

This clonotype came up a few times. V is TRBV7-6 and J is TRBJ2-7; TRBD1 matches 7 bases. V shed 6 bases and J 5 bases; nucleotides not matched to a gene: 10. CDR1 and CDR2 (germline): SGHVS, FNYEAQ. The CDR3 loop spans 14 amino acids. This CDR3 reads CASSWTTGTNEQYF. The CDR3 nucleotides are TGTGCCAGCAGTTGGACGACAGGGACAAACGAGCAGTACTTC.

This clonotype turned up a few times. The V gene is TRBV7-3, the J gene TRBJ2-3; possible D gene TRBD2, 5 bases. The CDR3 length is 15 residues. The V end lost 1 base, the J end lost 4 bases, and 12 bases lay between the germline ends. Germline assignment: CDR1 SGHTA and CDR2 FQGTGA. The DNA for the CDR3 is TGTGCCAGCAGCTTAAAGTCCGGGAACTCAGATACGCAGTATTTT. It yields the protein CASSLKSGNSDTQYF.

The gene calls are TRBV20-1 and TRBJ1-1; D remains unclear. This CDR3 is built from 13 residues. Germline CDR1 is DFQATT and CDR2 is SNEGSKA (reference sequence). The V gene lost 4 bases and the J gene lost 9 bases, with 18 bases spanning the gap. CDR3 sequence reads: CSATHTQRGKAFF. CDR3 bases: TGCAGTGCTACTCACACCCAGCGGGGAAAAGCTTTCTTT.